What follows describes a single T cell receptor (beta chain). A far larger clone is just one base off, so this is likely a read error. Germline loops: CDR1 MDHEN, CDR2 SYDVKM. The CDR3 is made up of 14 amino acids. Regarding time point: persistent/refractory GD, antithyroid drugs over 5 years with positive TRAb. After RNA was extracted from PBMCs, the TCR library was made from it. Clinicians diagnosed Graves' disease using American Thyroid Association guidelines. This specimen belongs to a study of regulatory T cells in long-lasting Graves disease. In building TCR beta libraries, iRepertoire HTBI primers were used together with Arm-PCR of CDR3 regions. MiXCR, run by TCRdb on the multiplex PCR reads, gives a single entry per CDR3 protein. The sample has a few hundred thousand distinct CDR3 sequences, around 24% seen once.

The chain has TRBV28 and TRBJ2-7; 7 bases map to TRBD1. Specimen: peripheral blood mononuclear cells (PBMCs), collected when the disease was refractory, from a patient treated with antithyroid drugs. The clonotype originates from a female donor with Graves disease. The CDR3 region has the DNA TGTGCCAGCAGTGAAGGGACAGCTTCCTACGGGCAGTACTTC. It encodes CASSEGTASYGQYF. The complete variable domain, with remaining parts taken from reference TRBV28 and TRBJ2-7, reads DVKVTQSSRYLVKRTGEKVFLECVQDMDHENMFWYRQDPGLGLRLIYFSYDVKMKEKGDIPEGYSVSREKKERFSLILESASTNQTSMYLCASSEGTASYGQYFGPGTRLTVT.